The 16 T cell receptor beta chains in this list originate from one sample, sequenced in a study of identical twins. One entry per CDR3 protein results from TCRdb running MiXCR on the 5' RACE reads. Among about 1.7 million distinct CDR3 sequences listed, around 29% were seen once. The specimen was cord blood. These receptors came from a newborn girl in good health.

CDR3: CSARDADSYEQYF. The DNA for the CDR3 is TGCAGTGCTAGAGACGCAGATTCCTACGAGCAGTACTTC. This rearrangement joins TRBV20-1 to TRBJ2-7; no clear D. CDR1 is DFQATT and CDR2 is SNEGSKA in the germline V gene (reference sequence). V was clipped by 0 bases and J by 1 base, with 7 bases between them. The CDR3 has 13 residues.

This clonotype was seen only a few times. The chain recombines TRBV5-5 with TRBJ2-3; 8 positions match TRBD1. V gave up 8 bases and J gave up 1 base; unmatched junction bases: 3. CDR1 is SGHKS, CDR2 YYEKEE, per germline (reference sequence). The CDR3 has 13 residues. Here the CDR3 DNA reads TGTGCCAGTGGACAGGGACGCACAGATACGCAGTATTTT. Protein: CASGQGRTDTQYF. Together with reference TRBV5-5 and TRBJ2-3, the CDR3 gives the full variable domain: DAGVTQSPTHLIKTRGQQVTLRCSPISGHKSVSWYQQVLGQGPQFIFQYYEKEERGRGNFPDRFSARQFPNYSSELNVNALLLGDSALYLCASGQGRTDTQYFGPGTRLTVL.

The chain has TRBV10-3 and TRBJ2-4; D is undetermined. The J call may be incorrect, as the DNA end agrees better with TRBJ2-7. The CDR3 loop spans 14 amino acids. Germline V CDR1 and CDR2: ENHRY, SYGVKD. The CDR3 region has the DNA TGTGCCATCAGTGACCCGAGACAAGGGAACGAGCAGTACTTC. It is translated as CAISDPRQGNEQYF.

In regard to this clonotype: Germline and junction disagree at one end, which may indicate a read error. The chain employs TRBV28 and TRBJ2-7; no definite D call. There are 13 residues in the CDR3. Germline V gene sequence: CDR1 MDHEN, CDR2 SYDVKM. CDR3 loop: CSSSFTISYEQYF. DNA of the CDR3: TGTTCCAGCAGTTTTACTATCTCCTACGAGCAGTACTTC.

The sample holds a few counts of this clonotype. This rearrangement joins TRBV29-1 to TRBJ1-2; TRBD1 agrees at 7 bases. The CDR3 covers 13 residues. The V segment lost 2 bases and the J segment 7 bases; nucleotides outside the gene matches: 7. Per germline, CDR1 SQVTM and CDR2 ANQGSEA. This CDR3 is CSVENRRQGGYTF. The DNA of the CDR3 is TGCAGCGTTGAAAATCGTCGACAGGGTGGCTACACCTTC. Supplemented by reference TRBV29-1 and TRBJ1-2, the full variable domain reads SAVISQKPSRDICQRGTSLTIQCQVDSQVTMMFWYRQQPGQSLTLIATANQGSEATYESGFVIDKFPISRPNLTFSTLTVSNMSPEDSSIYLCSVENRRQGGYTFGSGTRLTVV.

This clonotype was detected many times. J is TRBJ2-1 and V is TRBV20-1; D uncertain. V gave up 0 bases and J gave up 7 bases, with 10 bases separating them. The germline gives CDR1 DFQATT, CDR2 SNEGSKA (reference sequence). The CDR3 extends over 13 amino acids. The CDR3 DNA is TGCAGTGCTAGAGAAGGAGCTCGGAATGAGCAGTTCTTC. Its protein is CSAREGARNEQFF.

The CDR3 is CSARSSFQETQYF. The CDR3 nucleotides read TGCAGTGCTAGAAGTAGCTTCCAAGAGACCCAGTACTTC. V and J are TRBV20-1 and TRBJ2-5; no firm D call. The CDR3 has 13 amino acids. Per the germline V gene, CDR1 is DFQATT and CDR2 is SNEGSKA (reference sequence). V was trimmed by 2 bases and J by 1 base, leaving 8 bases between them.

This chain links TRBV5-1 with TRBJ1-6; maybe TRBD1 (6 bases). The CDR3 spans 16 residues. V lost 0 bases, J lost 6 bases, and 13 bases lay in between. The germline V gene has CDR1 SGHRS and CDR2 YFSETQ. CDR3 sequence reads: CASSLDREFINSPLHF. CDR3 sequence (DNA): TGCGCCAGCAGCTTGGACAGGGAGTTTATTAATTCACCCCTCCACTTT.

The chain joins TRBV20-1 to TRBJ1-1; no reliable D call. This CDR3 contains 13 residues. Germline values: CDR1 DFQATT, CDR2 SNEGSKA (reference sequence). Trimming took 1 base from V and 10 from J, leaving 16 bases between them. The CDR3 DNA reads TGCAGTGCTAGAGGGGCTCTCCCCCCGGCAGCTTTCTTT. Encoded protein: CSARGALPPAAFF.

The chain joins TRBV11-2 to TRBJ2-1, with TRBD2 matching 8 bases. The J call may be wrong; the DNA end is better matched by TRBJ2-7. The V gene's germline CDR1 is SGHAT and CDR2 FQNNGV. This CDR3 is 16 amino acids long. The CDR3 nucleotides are TGTGCCAGCAGCTTAATGTACGGGGGGGCCTACAATGAGCAGTACTTC. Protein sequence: CASSLMYGGAYNEQYF.

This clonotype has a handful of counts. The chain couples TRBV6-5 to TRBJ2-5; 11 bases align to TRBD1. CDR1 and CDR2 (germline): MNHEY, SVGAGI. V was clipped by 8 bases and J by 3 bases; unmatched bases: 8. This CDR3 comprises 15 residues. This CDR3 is CASGDRGVPEETQYF. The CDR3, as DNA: TGTGCCAGCGGGGACAGGGGGGTGCCCGAAGAGACCCAGTACTTC.

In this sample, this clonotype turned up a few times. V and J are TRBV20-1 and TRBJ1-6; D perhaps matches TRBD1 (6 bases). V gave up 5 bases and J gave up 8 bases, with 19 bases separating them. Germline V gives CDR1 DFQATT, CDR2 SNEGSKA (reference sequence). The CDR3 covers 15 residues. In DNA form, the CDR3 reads TGCAGTGCTGGTTACAGGGTGTTAATGGATTCACCCCTCCACTTT. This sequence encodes CSAGYRVLMDSPLHF.

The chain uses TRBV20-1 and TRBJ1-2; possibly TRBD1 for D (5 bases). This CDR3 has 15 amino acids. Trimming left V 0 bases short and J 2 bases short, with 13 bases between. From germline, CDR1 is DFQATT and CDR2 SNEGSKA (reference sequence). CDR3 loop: CSARDSDRPNYGYTF. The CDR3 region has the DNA TGCAGTGCTAGAGATAGCGACAGACCGAACTATGGCTACACCTTC.

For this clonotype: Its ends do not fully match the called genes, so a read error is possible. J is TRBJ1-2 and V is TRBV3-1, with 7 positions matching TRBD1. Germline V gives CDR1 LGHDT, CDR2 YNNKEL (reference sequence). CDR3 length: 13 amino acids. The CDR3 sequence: CATSHGTVYGYTF. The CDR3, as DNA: TGTGCCACCAGCCATGGGACAGTCTATGGCTACACCTTC.

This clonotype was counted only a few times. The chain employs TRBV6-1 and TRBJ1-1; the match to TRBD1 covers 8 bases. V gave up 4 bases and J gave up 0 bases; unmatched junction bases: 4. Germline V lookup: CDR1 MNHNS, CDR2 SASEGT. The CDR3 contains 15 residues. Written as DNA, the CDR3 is TGTGCCAGCAGTGCGGGACAGGCTATGAACACTGAAGCTTTCTTT. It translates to CASSAGQAMNTEAFF.

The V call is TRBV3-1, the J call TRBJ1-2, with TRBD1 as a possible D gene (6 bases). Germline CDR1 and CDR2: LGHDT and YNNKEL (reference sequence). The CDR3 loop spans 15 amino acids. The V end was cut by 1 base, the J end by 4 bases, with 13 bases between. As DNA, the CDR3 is TGTGCCAGCAGCCAAGGACCGAGCAGGGGCTATGGCTACACCTTC. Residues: CASSQGPSRGYGYTF.